This TCR beta chain was recorded in a study of T cell repertoires in cytomegalovirus infection. For the study at large: Well-studied HLA-B-restricted CMV epitopes were used in the study alongside recently identified HLA-C-restricted ones. Through public TCR beta signatures, both CMV infection and matching HLA type were indicated.

The CDR3 totals 12 residues. V shed 5 bases and J shed 5 bases, with 6 bases lying between them. The V gene's germline CDR1 is SEHNR and CDR2 FQNEAQ (reference sequence). TCRdb itself ran the reads through MiXCR, one entry per CDR3 protein. Of around 540,000 distinct CDR3 sequences in the sample, roughly a third were seen once. In regard to this clonotype: Antigen specificity is unknown.

The chain combines TRBV7-9 with TRBJ2-2; D call uncertain. The clonotype originates from a human donor in good health (CMV status not recorded). Some clones in this sample may be carry-over from other donors' samples. Material: cultured PBMCs, obtained from culture after CMV antigen stimulation. The CDR3 here is CASSEVTGELFF. CDR3 coding DNA: TGTGCCAGCAGCGAAGTAACCGGGGAGCTGTTTTTT.